Listed below are T cell receptor beta chains from one sample, sequenced in a study of T-cell memory formation after mild COVID-19. MiXCR was run by TCRdb on the 5' RACE reads, yielding one entry per CDR3 protein. Found here are about 470,000 distinct CDR3 sequences, roughly 25% of them singletons; the top ten hold approximately 12%. The sample comprised PBMCs or a T cell subset sorted from them (not recorded which). The receptor set was obtained from an adult woman who had mild COVID-19 (a few samples of this study predate the infection). Cell type and time point are not known. CDR3s include the opening cysteine and the closing phenylalanine or tryptophan. The D gene is left open where the match is weak. Clone size, where shown, is once, few, many, or a class for clones that have expanded.

d_call: TRBD2
clone_size: few
v_call: TRBV7-8
j_call: TRBJ2-5
cdr3_nt: TGTGCCAGCAGCTTAGTGCGGACTAGCGGGAGGTTAGAGACCCAGTACTTC
cdr3_aa: CASSLVRTSGRLETQYF

d_call: TRBD2
clone_size: once
v_call: TRBV20-1
j_call: TRBJ2-1
cdr3_nt: TGCAGTGCTAGAGCAGTGGATAGCGGGGGTTACAATGAGCAGTTCTTC
cdr3_aa: CSARAVDSGGYNEQFF

d_call: -
clone_size: -
v_call: TRBV21-1
j_call: TRBJ2-7
cdr3_nt: TGTGCCAGCAGCAAAGTAACCGGCTCAAACTTC
cdr3_aa: CASSKVTGSNF

d_call: -
clone_size: -
v_call: TRBV5-6
j_call: TRBJ2-2
cdr3_nt: TGTGCCAGCAGCTTGGCCGGTGGGGCAGACCTCGGGGAGCTGTTTTTT
cdr3_aa: CASSLAGGADLGELFF

d_call: TRBD2
clone_size: -
v_call: TRBV7-2
j_call: TRBJ2-1
cdr3_nt: TGTGCCAGCAGCTTGTCTAGCGGGGGCTCCTACAATGAGCAGTTCTTC
cdr3_aa: CASSLSSGGSYNEQFF

d_call: TRBD2
clone_size: few
v_call: TRBV29-1
j_call: TRBJ2-1
cdr3_nt: TGCAGCGCCACCTCCGGGACTAGCGGGAGTAGTGAGCAGTTCTTC
cdr3_aa: CSATSGTSGSSEQFF

d_call: -
clone_size: -
v_call: TRBV12-3/TRBV12-4
j_call: TRBJ2-3
cdr3_nt: TGTGCCAGCAGTTTAGACACCCCTGATACGCAGTATTTT
cdr3_aa: CASSLDTPDTQYF

d_call: TRBD1
clone_size: few
v_call: TRBV4-2
j_call: TRBJ1-5
cdr3_nt: TGTGCCAGCAGCCACGCTGACAGGGGTCAGCCCCAGCATTTT
cdr3_aa: CASSHADRGQPQHF

d_call: -
clone_size: few
v_call: TRBV5-1
j_call: TRBJ2-5
cdr3_nt: TGCGCCAGCAGCTTGGCCGGCAGCTATCAAGAGACCCAGTACTTC
cdr3_aa: CASSLAGSYQETQYF

d_call: -
clone_size: few
v_call: TRBV3-1
j_call: TRBJ2-4
cdr3_nt: TGTGCCAGCAGCCAATCACATTTACAGGGAATGGGCGGAAACATTCAGTACTTC
cdr3_aa: CASSQSHLQGMGGNIQYF

d_call: TRBD1
clone_size: few
v_call: TRBV2
j_call: TRBJ1-1
cdr3_nt: TGTGCCAGCAGTGAAGAGGGGGCCACTGAAGCTTTCTTT
cdr3_aa: CASSEEGATEAFF

d_call: -
clone_size: few
v_call: TRBV7-9
j_call: TRBJ2-5
cdr3_nt: TGTGCCAGCAGCTTATATAAAGGGAGGACCCCGCGGGGAGAGACCCAGTACTTC
cdr3_aa: CASSLYKGRTPRGETQYF

d_call: -
clone_size: few
v_call: TRBV7-2
j_call: TRBJ2-1
cdr3_nt: TGTGCCAGCAGCTTAGCGGGTATGGGGTCCTACAATGAGCAGTTCTTC
cdr3_aa: CASSLAGMGSYNEQFF

d_call: -
clone_size: -
v_call: TRBV20-1
j_call: TRBJ2-1
cdr3_nt: TGCAGTGCCACCAGACTAGTTTTCGATGAGCAGTTCTTC
cdr3_aa: CSATRLVFDEQFF

d_call: TRBD1
clone_size: -
v_call: TRBV3-1
j_call: TRBJ2-2
cdr3_nt: TGTGCCAGCAGCCAAGACGGGACAGGGAGGTCCGGGGAGCTGTTTTTT
cdr3_aa: CASSQDGTGRSGELFF

d_call: TRBD2
clone_size: once
v_call: TRBV2
j_call: TRBJ2-1
cdr3_nt: TGTGCCAGCAGTGACCGGGTTTCGGGGGGGAATGAGCAGTTCTTC
cdr3_aa: CASSDRVSGGNEQFF

d_call: -
clone_size: many
v_call: TRBV5-1
j_call: TRBJ2-2
cdr3_nt: TGCGCCAGCAGCCTCAGCGGGAACACCGGGGAGCTGTTTTTT
cdr3_aa: CASSLSGNTGELFF

d_call: -
clone_size: -
v_call: TRBV24-1
j_call: TRBJ1-4
cdr3_nt: TGTGCCACCAGTGATTCCTCAGGGCGGGCTAATGAAAAACTGTTTTTT
cdr3_aa: CATSDSSGRANEKLFF

d_call: -
clone_size: -
v_call: TRBV29-1
j_call: TRBJ1-5
cdr3_nt: TGCAGCGTCTCTTGGGGCAGCCAGGGGAATCAGCCCCAGCATTTT
cdr3_aa: CSVSWGSQGNQPQHF

d_call: -
clone_size: few
v_call: TRBV6-5
j_call: TRBJ1-1
cdr3_nt: TGTGCCAGCACAAATGGGGCGGTATTGAACACTGAAGCTTTCTTT
cdr3_aa: CASTNGAVLNTEAFF

d_call: -
clone_size: -
v_call: TRBV20-1
j_call: TRBJ1-6
cdr3_nt: TGCAGTGCTAGACGCAGTGATAATTCACCCCTCCACTTT
cdr3_aa: CSARRSDNSPLHF

d_call: TRBD2
clone_size: -
v_call: TRBV12-3/TRBV12-4
j_call: TRBJ2-5
cdr3_nt: TGTGCCAGCAGTTTCATGGCGGGGGGGCAGGGAGAGACCCAGTACTTC
cdr3_aa: CASSFMAGGQGETQYF

d_call: TRBD2
clone_size: few
v_call: TRBV20-1
j_call: TRBJ2-2
cdr3_nt: TGCAGTGCCGCTCATAGCGGGAGCACCGGGGAGCTGTTTTTT
cdr3_aa: CSAAHSGSTGELFF

d_call: -
clone_size: -
v_call: TRBV6-6
j_call: TRBJ2-1
cdr3_nt: TGTGCCAGCAGTTCGGGACTTTTTGAGATCAATGAGCAGTTCTTC
cdr3_aa: CASSSGLFEINEQFF

d_call: TRBD1
clone_size: -
v_call: TRBV7-9
j_call: TRBJ2-1
cdr3_nt: TGTGCCAGCAGCTTTCAGGGGGTCGGCGATGAGCAGTTCTTC
cdr3_aa: CASSFQGVGDEQFF

d_call: -
clone_size: many
v_call: TRBV5-1
j_call: TRBJ2-2
cdr3_nt: TGCGCCAGCAGCTTGTCCGACACCGGGGAGCTGTTTTTT
cdr3_aa: CASSLSDTGELFF

d_call: -
clone_size: few
v_call: TRBV20-1
j_call: TRBJ2-7
cdr3_nt: TGCAGTGCCGAGGGCCCGGAGGGACTCTACGAGCAGTACTTC
cdr3_aa: CSAEGPEGLYEQYF

d_call: TRBD2
clone_size: -
v_call: TRBV4-3
j_call: TRBJ2-7
cdr3_nt: TGCGCCAGCAGCCAAGAGGTGGCGGGAGGCCCGCCTGAGGAGCAGTACTTC
cdr3_aa: CASSQEVAGGPPEEQYF

d_call: -
clone_size: -
v_call: TRBV27
j_call: TRBJ2-7
cdr3_nt: TGTGCCAGCAGTTTACTCGGAGTAAACTCCTACGAGCAGTACTTC
cdr3_aa: CASSLLGVNSYEQYF

d_call: -
clone_size: -
v_call: TRBV7-2
j_call: TRBJ2-3
cdr3_nt: TGTGCCAGCAGCTTAGTCTTCCAGGGGGGTACGCAGTATTTT
cdr3_aa: CASSLVFQGGTQYF

d_call: TRBD2
clone_size: -
v_call: TRBV7-2
j_call: TRBJ2-5
cdr3_nt: TGTGCCAGCAGCACCGGGAGGGGGTCGGAGACCCAGTACTTC
cdr3_aa: CASSTGRGSETQYF

d_call: TRBD2
clone_size: few
v_call: TRBV7-2
j_call: TRBJ2-1
cdr3_nt: TGTGCCAGCAGCTTTAGCGGGGGGCTCTATGAGCAGTTCTTC
cdr3_aa: CASSFSGGLYEQFF

d_call: -
clone_size: few
v_call: TRBV5-6
j_call: TRBJ2-7
cdr3_nt: TGTGCCAGCAGCTTATACGGCTCCTACGAGCAGTACTTC
cdr3_aa: CASSLYGSYEQYF

d_call: -
clone_size: few
v_call: TRBV19
j_call: TRBJ1-2
cdr3_nt: TGTGCCAGTGAGGGGCAGTCCTATAACTATGGCTACACCTTC
cdr3_aa: CASEGQSYNYGYTF

d_call: -
clone_size: -
v_call: TRBV14
j_call: TRBJ1-2
cdr3_nt: TGTGCCAGCAGCCAAACCAGGAACTATGGCTACACCTTC
cdr3_aa: CASSQTRNYGYTF

d_call: -
clone_size: -
v_call: TRBV30
j_call: TRBJ2-7
cdr3_nt: TGTGCCTGGAGTGTATTTTACGAGCAGTACTTC
cdr3_aa: CAWSVFYEQYF

d_call: TRBD2
clone_size: -
v_call: TRBV5-6
j_call: TRBJ2-7
cdr3_nt: TGTGCCAGCAGCTTGGCCGCCGTAGCGGGGGGCTACGAGCAGTACTTC
cdr3_aa: CASSLAAVAGGYEQYF

d_call: -
clone_size: -
v_call: TRBV29-1
j_call: TRBJ2-6
cdr3_nt: TGCTGCGTTGAGGTGCACGGGGCCAACGTCCTGACTTTC
cdr3_aa: CCVEVHGANVLTF

d_call: -
clone_size: -
v_call: TRBV5-1
j_call: TRBJ1-2
cdr3_nt: TGCGCCAGCAGCTTGGTCGATGGAAAGGATGGCTACACCTTC
cdr3_aa: CASSLVDGKDGYTF

d_call: TRBD1
clone_size: -
v_call: TRBV13
j_call: TRBJ1-1
cdr3_nt: TGTGCCAGCAGCTTAGGCGGGGGTACAGGGGTGGGTGAAGCTTTCTTT
cdr3_aa: CASSLGGGTGVGEAFF

d_call: TRBD1
clone_size: -
v_call: TRBV6-6
j_call: TRBJ2-1
cdr3_nt: TGTGCCAGCAGTCTACAGGGGGCCAAGAGGGAGCAGTTCTTC
cdr3_aa: CASSLQGAKREQFF

d_call: TRBD2
clone_size: few
v_call: TRBV20-1
j_call: TRBJ2-7
cdr3_nt: TGCAGTGCTAGAGATTATCTTAGCGGGAGCACCTACGAGCAGTACTTC
cdr3_aa: CSARDYLSGSTYEQYF

d_call: -
clone_size: many
v_call: TRBV7-2
j_call: TRBJ1-5
cdr3_nt: TGTGCCAGCAGCTCAAGAGGGAATCAGCCCCAGCATTTT
cdr3_aa: CASSSRGNQPQHF